The clone carrying this T cell receptor (beta chain) has just a few counts. The record originates from a study of blood T cell repertoires in COVID-19. J gave up 5 bases and V 5 bases, and 9 bases lay outside the gene matches. The CDR3 totals 14 residues. CDR1 SQVTM and CDR2 ANQGSEA come from the germline V gene. TCRdb's copy holds only in-frame clones and misses some; the assay was immunoSEQ multiplex PCR. Among 180,000 or so clones listed, 65% to 85% were seen once. The rearrangement uses TRBV29-1 and TRBJ1-1, with 9 bases identical to TRBD1. The sequencing sample was made of PBMCs or T cells enriched from blood (not recorded which). The TCR comes from a woman aged 60 to 75 who had recovered from COVID-19. The CDR3, as DNA: TGCAGCGTTCAGAAGACAGGGGGATGGACTGAAGCTTTCTTT. Translated, it gives CSVQKTGGWTEAFF.